The 10 T cell receptor beta chains in this list originate from one sample, sequenced in a study of technical replicates of blood from several donors (dated by TCRdb to about 2017). The library came from the immunoSEQ multiplex PCR assay. The table comes from immuneACCESS by way of TCRdb, which keeps in-frame sequences with V and J called. Part of the clones is missing from these tables; in studies checked, under half for an unresolved V gene and the rest for unknown reasons. This sample is represented by tens of thousands of clones; 92% of them were singletons. The ten largest clones represent around 0.38% of the sample. The specimen was T cells isolated from PBMCs. These receptors came from a human donor in good health.

V is TRBV29-1 and J is TRBJ2-1; 8 bases agree with TRBD2. This CDR3 contains 14 residues. Trimming removed 7 bases from V and 2 bases from J; junction bases left unmatched: 7. CDR1 SQVTM and CDR2 ANQGSEA come from the germline V gene. CDR3 bases: TGCAGCGCCCGCCATAGCGGGACCTACAATGAGCAGTTCTTC. It codes for CSARHSGTYNEQFF.

This chain links TRBV2 with TRBJ1-5; 7 nucleotides line up with TRBD1. Per the germline V gene, CDR1 is SNHLY and CDR2 is FYNNEI. The CDR3 runs 13 residues. V trimming: 3 bases; J trimming: 6 bases; junction bases outside the gene matches: 2. This chain's CDR3 is CASSEYRGQPQHF. Written as DNA, the CDR3 is TGTGCCAGCAGTGAGTACAGGGGTCAGCCCCAGCATTTT.

This chain links TRBV30 with TRBJ2-1; TRBD2 might be the D (5 bases). Germline loops: CDR1 GTSNPN, CDR2 SVGIG (reference sequence). This CDR3 is built from 11 residues. The CDR3 loop reads CALVIFNEQFF. CDR3 coding DNA: TGTGCACTAGTGATTTTCAATGAGCAGTTCTTC.

The V call is TRBV7-2, the J call TRBJ1-2, with a tentative D call TRBD1 (6 bases). Between the trimmed V and J ends, which lost 2 bases and 3 bases, there was a span of 10 bases. Germline V CDR1 and CDR2: SGHTA, FQGNSA. The CDR3 consists of 14 residues. The CDR3 region has the DNA TGTGCCAGCAGCTTATCAGGGGCCTACTATGGCTACACCTTC. The encoded protein is CASSLSGAYYGYTF.

CDR3 coding DNA: TGTGCCAGCACCCTATTGTCTATGGGGAGAGAAGCTTTCTTT. Protein product: CASTLLSMGREAFF. The chain is built from TRBV6-1 and TRBJ1-1; D is ambiguous. Germline lookup yields CDR1 MNHNS and CDR2 SASEGT. Between the trimmed V and J ends, which lost 7 bases and 8 bases, there was a span of 20 bases. This CDR3 spans 14 amino acids.

This chain connects TRBV5-1 to TRBJ2-1, with a tentative D call TRBD1 (6 bases). Germline V CDR1 and CDR2: SGHRS, YFSETQ. Trimming cost V 5 bases and J 0 bases, with 12 bases left between them. The CDR3 is made up of 15 amino acids. The CDR3 loop is CASRSTGSSYNEQFF. CDR3 coding DNA: TGCGCCAGCAGAAGCACAGGGAGCTCCTACAATGAGCAGTTCTTC.

This sequence joins TRBV6-5 and TRBJ2-1; TRBD1 matches at 7 bases. V lost 5 bases to trimming and J lost 10 bases; unmatched junction nucleotides: 11. Germline values: CDR1 MNHEY, CDR2 SVGAGI. This CDR3 is 14 amino acids long. CDR3 sequence reads: CASSLYSTGREQFF. Here the CDR3 DNA reads TGTGCCAGCAGTCTCTACTCGACAGGGCGGGAGCAGTTCTTC.

The chain is built from TRBV4-1 and TRBJ1-1; possibly TRBD1 for D (6 bases). The length of the CDR3 is 16 residues. V lost 3 bases and J lost 1, with 15 bases in between. Germline values: CDR1 MGHRA, CDR2 YSYEKL. The CDR3 sequence: CASSHNLRGWNTEAFF. The CDR3 DNA reads TGCGCCAGCAGCCATAACCTCAGGGGATGGAACACTGAAGCTTTCTTT.

The chain uses TRBV4-1 and TRBJ1-1, with 7 bases fitting TRBD1. The CDR3 totals 14 residues. Unmatched junction bases numbered 4, after V lost 4 bases and J lost 2 bases. Germline assignment: CDR1 MGHRA and CDR2 YSYEKL. In DNA, the CDR3 is TGCGCCAGCAGCCCCCAGGGGGTAAACACTGAAGCTTTCTTT. Protein: CASSPQGVNTEAFF.

The V call is TRBV7-3, the J call TRBJ2-6; possibly TRBD1 for D (6 bases). The V end was cut by 5 bases, the J end by 2 bases, with 10 bases between. The CDR3 runs to 15 residues. Per germline, CDR1 SGHTA and CDR2 FQGTGA. CDR3 sequence: CASSPRGTGANVLTF. CDR3 DNA: TGTGCCAGCAGCCCAAGGGGGACTGGGGCCAACGTCCTGACTTTC.